The source of this T cell receptor beta chain is a study of PD-1 blockade in classical Hodgkin lymphoma. Indicated time point: cycle 4 day 1 (C4D1), after 5 to 7 weeks of nivolumab. After autologous stem cell transplantation all patients relapsed, and prior brentuximab vedotin exposure differed between cohorts. Produced via immunoSEQ multiplex PCR; TCRdb's table is partial and in-frame only. The sample lists 75,000 to 100,000 clones; about 92% were seen once. The CDR3 runs 11 residues. With 10 bases removed from V and 8 bases from J, the gap between germline ends came to 12 bases. In germline, CDR1 is ENHRY, CDR2 SYGVKD.

Here the sequenced sample was peripheral blood mononuclear cells (PBMCs), taken before the fourth cycle of nivolumab. The V gene is TRBV10-3, the J gene TRBJ2-1, with D tentatively TRBD1 (5 bases). The TCR was taken from a human donor with classical Hodgkin lymphoma. DNA of the CDR3: TGTGCCACAGGACATAATGATGAGCAGTTCTTC. Translation: CATGHNDEQFF.